These 12 T cell receptor beta chains originate from one sample sequenced in a study of identical twins. TCRdb analysed the 5' RACE reads with MiXCR anew, one entry per CDR3 protein. The sample consists of roughly 540,000 distinct CDR3 sequences, roughly 21% of them appearing once. Separately, the same data were catalogued under a study of T cells expressing NK-cell markers.

The specimen was CD4+ T cells sorted from blood. These receptors all come from a woman younger than 35 in good health.

This clonotype was seen only a few times. V and J are TRBV20-1 and TRBJ2-1, with D perhaps given as TRBD1 or TRBD2 (5 bases each). This CDR3 has 14 residues. V gave up 6 bases and J gave up 4 bases, with 16 bases separating them. Per the germline V gene, CDR1 is DFQATT and CDR2 is SNEGSKA (reference sequence). For the CDR3, the DNA is TGCAGTGCCACTATAAGGGGAGTTTACAATGAGCAGTTCTTC. Its protein product is CSATIRGVYNEQFF.

This clonotype showed up many times. The genes are TRBV12-3 or TRBV12-4 and TRBJ2-7; a possible D gene is TRBD1 (5 bases). Deletions cut 3 bases from V and 4 bases from J, with 13 bases between. This CDR3 is 14 amino acids long. Written as DNA, the CDR3 is TGTGCCAGCAGTTTGTGGGGCCCCACTTACGAGCAGTACTTC. Its protein product is CASSLWGPTYEQYF.

This clonotype occurred many times. V gene TRBV7-2 combines with J gene TRBJ2-1; D call uncertain. The CDR3 contains 15 residues. Germline CDR1 reads SGHTA; CDR2 reads FQGNSA. The V end was cut by 0 bases, the J end by 1 base, with 7 bases between. The CDR3 bases are TGTGCCAGCAGCTTAGCGCCCGGGTCCTACAATGAGCAGTTCTTC. Residues: CASSLAPGSYNEQFF.

This clonotype was seen a handful of times. The chain carries TRBV20-1 and TRBJ2-2; 9 bases match TRBD2. Germline CDR1 and CDR2: DFQATT and SNEGSKA (reference sequence). The CDR3 covers 14 residues. Trimming at V came to 4 bases and at J to 7 bases, leaving 7 bases not matched to a gene. CDR3 sequence: CSATGAGGGGELFF. CDR3 bases: TGCAGTGCTACAGGAGCGGGAGGAGGCGGGGAGCTGTTTTTT.

This clonotype was seen a handful of times. The genes are TRBV20-1 and TRBJ2-7, with 9 bases that match TRBD2. CDR1 is DFQATT, CDR2 SNEGSKA, per germline (reference sequence). The V and J ends lost 0 bases and 2 bases, in that order; junction bases with no gene match: 2. The CDR3 spans 14 residues. Here the CDR3 DNA reads TGCAGTGCTAGAGAAGCGGGGGGTCCCTACGAGCAGTACTTC. It translates to CSAREAGGPYEQYF.

The chain joins TRBV6-1 to TRBJ1-1, with D possibly matching TRBD1 (6 bases). The germline V gene encodes CDR1 MNHNS and CDR2 SASEGT. The V end was cut by 6 bases, the J end by 4 bases, with 15 bases between. The CDR3 extends over 14 amino acids. In DNA, the CDR3 is TGTGCCAGCAGCCTGAACAGGGAAATCACTGAAGCTTTCTTT. Encoded protein: CASSLNREITEAFF.

V usage is TRBV27 and J usage is TRBJ2-3; TRBD2 matches at 10 bases. The CDR3 is 15 amino acids. The V segment lost 5 bases and the J segment 1 base; nucleotides outside the gene matches: 3. Germline CDR1 MNHEY, CDR2 SMNVEV (reference sequence). The CDR3 DNA follows: TGTGCCAGCAGTAAGCGGGAGGGCCGCACAGATACGCAGTATTTT. Amino acid sequence: CASSKREGRTDTQYF.

The CDR3 DNA is TGCGCCAGCAGCTTGGTGGGGGCTGGGGACACTGAAGCTTTCTTT. Protein product: CASSLVGAGDTEAFF. The chain employs TRBV5-1 and TRBJ1-1; tentative D call: TRBD1 (6 bases). The CDR3 runs 15 residues. The germline V and J ends were trimmed by 0 bases and 3 bases, with 12 bases remaining between them. Germline V gene lookup returns CDR1 SGHRS and CDR2 YFSETQ.

This clonotype was detected a few times. The J gene is TRBJ2-3, the V gene TRBV6-5, with D possibly being TRBD1 (6 bases). Germline CDR1 is MNHEY and CDR2 is SVGAGI. The V gene lost 2 bases and the J gene lost 7 bases, with 16 bases spanning the gap. The CDR3 totals 15 residues. CDR3 region: CASSYGQLTRNTQYF. The CDR3 nucleotides are TGTGCCAGCAGTTACGGACAGTTAACGAGAAATACGCAGTATTTT.

This chain connects TRBV20-1 to TRBJ1-2, with 7 bases identical to TRBD1. Germline loops: CDR1 DFQATT, CDR2 SNEGSKA (reference sequence). The CDR3 has 14 residues. V lost 3 bases and J lost 6; bases outside the gene matches: 10. The CDR3 protein is CSARQVTGFHGYTF. CDR3 DNA sequence: TGCAGTGCTAGGCAAGTGACAGGGTTTCATGGCTACACCTTC.

This clonotype was counted between two and nine times. The rearrangement links TRBV6-5 to TRBJ1-1; 9 bases match TRBD1. Germline assignment: CDR1 MNHEY and CDR2 SVGAGI. Losses at the gene ends were 0 bases for V and 2 bases for J; bases not matched to a gene: 7. The CDR3 is made up of 17 amino acids. CDR3 sequence (DNA): TGTGCCAGCAGTTACTCCGGGACAGGGAAGTCAAACACTGAAGCTTTCTTT. Protein: CASSYSGTGKSNTEAFF.

J is TRBJ1-6 and V is TRBV20-1; D possibly corresponds to TRBD1 (5 bases). V shed 1 base and J shed 7 bases, with 8 bases lying between them. The CDR3 has 13 amino acids. Germline assignment: CDR1 DFQATT and CDR2 SNEGSKA (reference sequence). CDR3 nucleotides: TGCAGTGCTAGAGTGGGGACGAATTCACCCCTCCACTTT. Its translation: CSARVGTNSPLHF.